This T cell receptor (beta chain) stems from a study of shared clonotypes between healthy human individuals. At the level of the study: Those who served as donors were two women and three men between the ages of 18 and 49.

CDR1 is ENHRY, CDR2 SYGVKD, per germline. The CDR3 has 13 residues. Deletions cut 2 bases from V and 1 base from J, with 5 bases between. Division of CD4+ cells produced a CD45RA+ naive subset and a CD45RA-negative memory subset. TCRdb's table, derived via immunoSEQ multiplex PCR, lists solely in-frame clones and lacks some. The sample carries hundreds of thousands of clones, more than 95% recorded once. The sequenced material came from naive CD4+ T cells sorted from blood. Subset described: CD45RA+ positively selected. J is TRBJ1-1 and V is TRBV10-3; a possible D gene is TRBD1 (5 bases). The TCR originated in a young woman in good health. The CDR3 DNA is TGTGCCATCAGTGAGACAGGGAACACTGAAGCTTTCTTT. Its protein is CAISETGNTEAFF.